This T cell receptor (beta chain) was sequenced during a study of cytomegalovirus exposure and HLA in healthy donors. In germline, CDR1 is SGDLS, CDR2 YYNGEE. This CDR3 region has 16 residues. Trimming took 0 bases from V and 5 from J; bases not matched to a gene: 7. The study ran its PCR with 60 Vbeta and 13 Jbeta primers. Some clones are missing from TCRdb's copy, which holds only in-frame ones; the method was immunoSEQ multiplex PCR. Among under 150,000 clones listed, about 81% were seen once. The rearrangement joins TRBV9 to TRBJ2-7; 11 nucleotides agree with TRBD1. The receptor comes from a woman between 35 and 50 years old in good health and CMV-seropositive. Material for sequencing was PBMCs. CDR3 region: CASSVEGQGVPDEQYF. The DNA for the CDR3 is TGTGCCAGCAGCGTAGAGGGACAGGGGGTCCCTGACGAGCAGTACTTC.